These 27 T cell receptor beta chains share one sample of origin, sequenced in a study of CD8+CD57+ T cells in acquired aplastic anemia. The template for TCR beta VDJ and CDR3 sequence profiling was genomic DNA. TCRdb passed the reads through MiXCR, listing each CDR3 protein once. Here the sample spans more than 100,000 distinct CDR3 sequences, 35% to 50% being singletons. The specimen was sorted CD4+, CD8+, or CD8+CD57+ T cells (not recorded which) from PBMCs. The receptors derive from a human donor in good health, serving as a control.

This clonotype was counted many times. The chain uses TRBV10-3 and TRBJ1-2; D unclear. Germline values: CDR1 ENHRY, CDR2 SYGVKD. Between the trimmed V and J ends, which lost 11 bases and 5 bases, there was a span of 24 bases. The CDR3 extends over 15 amino acids. The CDR3 reads CASHPAGVDLYGYTF. The CDR3 nucleotides are TGTGCCTCCCATCCTGCGGGAGTCGACTTGTATGGCTACACCTTC.

This clonotype has at least ten counts. This sequence joins TRBV20-1 and TRBJ2-7; possibly TRBD2 for D (6 bases). The CDR3 covers 15 residues. The V end lost 2 bases, the J end lost 0 bases, and 14 bases lay between the germline ends. Germline V gene lookup returns CDR1 DFQATT and CDR2 SNEGSKA (reference sequence). CDR3 residues: CSARSPGGSSYEQYF. Written as DNA, the CDR3 is TGCAGTGCTAGATCACCTGGGGGGAGCTCCTACGAGCAGTACTTC.

The V and J genes are TRBV7-2 and TRBJ1-2, with no clear D. CDR3 length: 12 residues. V was pared by 5 bases and J by 7 bases, with 11 bases between. CDR1 and CDR2 (germline): SGHTA, FQGNSA. CDR3 region: CASSHPGSGYTF. The CDR3, as DNA: TGTGCCAGCAGCCATCCCGGTTCTGGCTACACCTTC. The full variable domain, completed using reference TRBV7-2 and TRBJ1-2, is GAGVSQSPSNKVTEKGKDVELRCDPISGHTALYWYRQSLGQGLEFLIYFQGNSAPDKSGLPSDRFSAERTGGSVSTLTIQRTQQEDSAVYLCASSHPGSGYTFGSGTRLTVV.

This clonotype occurred once. This sequence joins TRBV29-1 and TRBJ1-2; possible D gene TRBD1, 6 bases. V was trimmed by 4 bases and J by 3 bases, leaving 21 bases between them. Germline V gene sequence: CDR1 SQVTM, CDR2 ANQGSEA. The CDR3 contains 16 residues. CDR3 region: CSVGSQGPPQDYGYTF. The CDR3 DNA reads TGCAGCGTTGGAAGTCAGGGGCCTCCCCAGGACTATGGCTACACCTTC.

This clonotype was picked up one time. A single base separates this from a much larger clone, so it may be a read error. V gene TRBV12-3 or TRBV12-4 combines with J gene TRBJ1-1, with TRBD1 identical over 9 bases. This CDR3 contains 14 residues. The CDR3 region has the DNA TGTGCCGGCAGTTCTACAGGGGGCAGGACTGAAGCTTTCTTT. It codes for CAGSSTGGRTEAFF.

This clonotype was detected only a few times. V usage is TRBV12-3 or TRBV12-4 and J usage is TRBJ1-1, with TRBD1 matching over 8 bases. The CDR3 spans 15 residues. The V gene end was trimmed by 8 bases and the J gene end by 5 bases; junction bases not matched to a gene: 13. The CDR3 reads CASGPGTGRGTEAFF. The CDR3 coding sequence is TGTGCCAGCGGTCCGGGGACAGGTCGAGGGACTGAAGCTTTCTTT.

This clonotype was counted ten times or more. The chain has TRBV25-1 and TRBJ2-7; D may match TRBD1 or TRBD2 (5 bases each). Trimming shortened V by 2 bases and J by 5 bases, and 16 bases separated the two germline ends. Germline lookup yields CDR1 MGHDK and CDR2 SYGVNS. The CDR3 covers 15 residues. DNA for the CDR3: TGTGCCAGCAGTGAAATAGGGACCGACCTCCACGAGCAGTACTTC. It codes for CASSEIGTDLHEQYF.

This clonotype was observed many times. The chain has TRBV4-1 and TRBJ1-1; D is undetermined. V gave up 4 bases and J gave up 2 bases, with 14 bases separating them. The length of the CDR3 is 15 residues. Germline V gives CDR1 MGHRA, CDR2 YSYEKL. As DNA, the CDR3 is TGCGCCAGCAGCCTACCCCTTGGAGGCAACACTGAAGCTTTCTTT. This translates into CASSLPLGGNTEAFF.

The chain couples TRBV19 to TRBJ2-7, with D possibly matching TRBD2 (6 bases). From germline, CDR1 is LNHDA and CDR2 SQIVND (reference sequence). This CDR3 spans 14 amino acids. V was cut by 6 bases and J by 0 bases, with 12 bases left in between. The CDR3 coding sequence is TGTGCCAGTAGAGCGACTAGGAGCTCCTACGAGCAGTACTTC. It specifies CASRATRSSYEQYF.

The V call is TRBV19, the J call TRBJ2-1, with D maybe TRBD1 (6 bases). CDR3 length equals 12 residues. V was trimmed by 6 bases and J by 9 bases, leaving 12 bases between them. Germline V gives CDR1 LNHDA, CDR2 SQIVND (reference sequence). CDR3 in amino acids: CASSLLRGEQFF. As DNA, the CDR3 is TGTGCCAGTAGCCTCCTCAGGGGTGAGCAGTTCTTC.

The V gene is TRBV20-1, the J gene TRBJ1-6; D is unclear. The germline V gene encodes CDR1 DFQATT and CDR2 SNEGSKA (reference sequence). V was cut by 0 bases and J by 10 bases, with 16 bases left in between. The CDR3 extends over 15 amino acids. The CDR3 coding sequence is TGCAGTGCTAGAGACTCCGACGGAGGGAGCTCACCCCTCCACTTT. Protein sequence: CSARDSDGGSSPLHF.

This clonotype was found many times. This chain uses TRBV2 with TRBJ2-7; 9 bases line up with TRBD1. With 6 bases clipped from V and 0 bases from J, the junction kept 12 bases outside the gene matches. This CDR3 contains 17 residues. CDR1 and CDR2 from the germline V gene are SNHLY and FYNNEI. For the CDR3, the DNA is TGTGCCAGCAGAGCAGCAGGGACAGGGCGAGGCTCCTACGAGCAGTACTTC. Translation: CASRAAGTGRGSYEQYF.

The chain is built from TRBV10-3 and TRBJ2-7, with a possible D match to TRBD2 (5 bases). The CDR3 spans 14 residues. V was pared by 6 bases and J by 2 bases, with 14 bases between. Germline V lookup: CDR1 ENHRY, CDR2 SYGVKD. The CDR3: CAIRSGSGAYEQYF. DNA of the CDR3: TGTGCCATCAGATCGGGGTCGGGTGCCTACGAGCAGTACTTC.

At least ten counts were recorded for this clonotype. V and J are TRBV5-5 and TRBJ1-2; 7 positions match TRBD1. The CDR3 spans 13 residues. V lost 1 base to trimming and J lost 5 bases; unmatched junction nucleotides: 2. The V gene's germline CDR1 is SGHKS and CDR2 YYEKEE (reference sequence). The CDR3 DNA is TGTGCCAGCAGCTTGCCAGGGGGATATGGCTACACCTTC. Protein product: CASSLPGGYGYTF.

The chain combines TRBV2 with TRBJ1-1, with D possibly matching TRBD1 (6 bases). This CDR3 has 15 residues. Germline V gene data show CDR1 as SNHLY and CDR2 as FYNNEI. V shed 3 bases and J shed 4 bases, with 15 bases lying between them. The CDR3: CASSEAPGAVTEAFF. For the CDR3, the DNA is TGTGCCAGCAGTGAGGCGCCAGGGGCAGTCACTGAAGCTTTCTTT.

This clonotype was seen many times. The chain is built from TRBV29-1 and TRBJ1-2; no reliable D call. Germline CDR1 and CDR2: SQVTM and ANQGSEA. The CDR3 is 13 residues long. Trimming stripped 1 base from V and 3 bases from J, with 9 bases between. CDR3 DNA: TGCAGCGTTGAAGTTGGGGTTTACTATGGCTACACCTTC. It is translated as CSVEVGVYYGYTF.

The rearrangement links TRBV6-1 to TRBJ2-5, with TRBD2 matching 9 bases. Per the germline V gene, CDR1 is MNHNS and CDR2 is SASEGT. Trimming took 6 bases from V and 5 from J; bases not matched to a gene: 13. The CDR3 loop spans 16 amino acids. CDR3 in amino acids: CASRQTAGGTVETQYF. Written as DNA, the CDR3 is TGTGCCAGCAGACAGACGGCGGGAGGGACGGTGGAGACCCAGTACTTC.

This clonotype has just one count. J is TRBJ1-2 and V is TRBV19; D is unresolved. V lost 3 bases to trimming and J lost 4 bases, with 9 bases between them. CDR1 and CDR2 (germline): LNHDA, SQIVND (reference sequence). This CDR3 is built from 13 residues. CDR3 region: CASSMHGVYGYTF. The DNA of the CDR3 is TGTGCCAGTAGTATGCATGGGGTCTATGGCTACACCTTC.

Turning to this clonotype: This could be a read error, since a much larger clone is one nucleotide away. The rearrangement joins TRBV5-1 to TRBJ1-1; D uncertain. Trimming left V 3 bases short and J 1 base short, with 13 bases between. There are 15 residues in the CDR3. Looked up from germline, CDR1 is SGHRS and CDR2 is YFSETQ. The CDR3 DNA follows: TGCGCCAGCAGCTCCAATCCGTTCAAGAACACTGAAGCTTTCTTT. Translating gives CASSSNPFKNTEAFF.

As for this clonotype: Without the conserved terminal phenylalanine or tryptophan, this CDR3 likely stems from a read error. The DNA is omitted, as the CDR3 cannot be located on it reliably, and the CDR3 follows TCRdb's listing. V usage is TRBV19 and J usage is TRBJ1-1. CDR1 and CDR2 (germline): LNHDA, SQIVND (reference sequence). The CDR3 comprises 8 residues, both ends counted. This CDR3 reads CASSIDTP.

There are many counts of this clonotype. The V call is TRBV5-4, the J call TRBJ2-7, with D perhaps TRBD1 (6 bases). Trimming removed 1 base at V and 3 bases at J, with 8 bases between. The CDR3 runs 13 residues. CDR1 SGHNT and CDR2 YYREEE come from the germline V gene (reference sequence). The CDR3 DNA reads TGTGCCAGCAGCTTGAGGGGGATCTACGAGCAGTACTTC. This translates into CASSLRGIYEQYF. Full variable domain (missing parts from reference TRBV5-4 and TRBJ2-7): ETGVTQSPTHLIKTRGQQVTLRCSSQSGHNTVSWYQQALGQGPQFIFQYYREEENGRGNFPPRFSGLQFPNYSSELNVNALELDDSALYLCASSLRGIYEQYFGPGTRLTVT.

Many counts were recorded for this clonotype. V gene TRBV9 combines with J gene TRBJ1-4; no reliable D call. Germline V gives CDR1 SGDLS, CDR2 YYNGEE. V was pared by 1 base and J by 8 bases, with 15 bases between. The CDR3 is 15 amino acids. CDR3: CASSVSLGSNEKLFF. CDR3 bases: TGTGCCAGCAGCGTAAGTCTAGGGTCGAACGAAAAACTGTTTTTT.

The CDR3 DNA is TGTGCCAGCAGTTTGATAGCGGGAGGGAACAATGAGCAGTTCTTC. It yields the protein CASSLIAGGNNEQFF. The chain joins TRBV28 to TRBJ2-1; 11 bases match TRBD2. The CDR3 consists of 15 residues. CDR1 is MDHEN and CDR2 is SYDVKM in the germline V gene. Trimming removed 3 bases from V and 5 bases from J; junction bases left unmatched: 3.

This clonotype was observed at least ten times. The chain is built from TRBV4-2 and TRBJ2-2; TRBD2 matches 9 bases. Trimming took 3 bases from V and 9 from J; bases not matched to a gene: 8. This CDR3 region has 15 residues. Germline CDR1 and CDR2: LGHNA and YNFKEQ. CDR3 sequence reads: CASSHGTSMSRELFF. In DNA form, the CDR3 reads TGTGCCAGCAGCCACGGGACTAGCATGTCCCGGGAGCTGTTTTTT.

CDR3 sequence: CASTRESYGYTF. The DNA of the CDR3 is TGTGCCAGCACCAGGGAGAGCTATGGCTACACCTTC. This chain joins TRBV2 and TRBJ1-2, with D tentatively TRBD1 (5 bases). CDR3 length: 12 residues. Trimming pared 7 bases from V and 4 bases from J, leaving 10 bases between. From germline, CDR1 is SNHLY and CDR2 FYNNEI. The full variable domain, with the rest looked up from reference TRBV2 and TRBJ1-2, is EPEVTQTPSHQVTQMGQEVILRCVPISNHLYFYWYRQILGQKVEFLVSFYNNEISEKSEIFDDQFSVERPDGSNFTLKIRSTKLEDSAMYFCASTRESYGYTFGSGTRLTVV.

A note on this clonotype: A much larger clone differs by one base, so this may be a read error. The chain joins TRBV11-1 to TRBJ2-1, with 8 bases identical to TRBD1. Trimming removed 7 bases from V and 0 bases from J; junction bases left unmatched: 5. This CDR3 comprises 15 residues. Germline V gene data show CDR1 as SGHAT and CDR2 as FQDESV (reference sequence). For the CDR3, the DNA is TGTGCCAGCAACTTTACAGGGGGCTCCTACAATGAGCAGTTCTTC. Its translation is CASNFTGGSYNEQFF.

There are many counts of this clonotype. This chain joins TRBV27 and TRBJ2-3; TRBD1 might be the D (5 bases). CDR1 and CDR2 (germline): MNHEY, SMNVEV (reference sequence). The CDR3 totals 15 residues. The V end lost 3 bases, the J end lost 4 bases, and 14 bases lay between the germline ends. CDR3 DNA: TGTGCCAGCAGTTTCCTGGGGCAGAGGTCAGATACGCAGTATTTT. This encodes CASSFLGQRSDTQYF.